These 3 T cell receptor beta chains share one sample of origin, sequenced in a study of blood T cell repertoires in COVID-19. Assay used: immunoSEQ multiplex PCR; TCRdb lists only in-frame clones, some missing. The sample yields more than 85,000 clones, approximately 84% seen once. The sample comprised peripheral blood. The origin of the receptors is a woman aged 45-65 years with acute or convalescent COVID-19.

The J gene is TRBJ1-2, the V gene TRBV7-9; D gene uncertain. The CDR3 extends over 14 amino acids. Per the germline V gene, CDR1 is SEHNR and CDR2 is FQNEAQ (reference sequence). V was clipped by 5 bases and J by 4 bases, with 14 bases between them. Written as DNA, the CDR3 is TGTGCCAGCAGCCCCCAGATAGGAGGCTATGGCTACACCTTC. Translation gives CASSPQIGGYGYTF.

This chain links TRBV5-1 with TRBJ2-2, with D tentatively TRBD2 (5 bases). Per the germline V gene, CDR1 is SGHRS and CDR2 is YFSETQ. The CDR3 has 15 residues. V lost 0 bases and J 3 bases, leaving 9 bases between the germline ends. Here the CDR3 DNA reads TGCGCCAGCAGCTTGGCCCGGCGGGACACCGGGGAGCTGTTTTTT. Protein: CASSLARRDTGELFF.

This clone has at least ten counts. The rearrangement links TRBV7-2 to TRBJ2-1; 8 bases match TRBD1. V shed 5 bases, J shed 0 bases, and the junction held 3 bases outside the gene matches. CDR3 length: 15 amino acids. Germline lookup yields CDR1 SGHTA and CDR2 FQGNSA. CDR3 nucleotides: TGTGCCAGCAGCAGGGGACAGGTCTCCTACAATGAGCAGTTCTTC. It yields the protein CASSRGQVSYNEQFF.